These T cell receptor beta chains were read from a single sample in a study of shared clonotypes between healthy human individuals. Some clones are missing from TCRdb's copy, which holds only in-frame ones; the method was immunoSEQ multiplex PCR. The sample shows 150,000 to 200,000 clones, roughly 93% of them seen only once. Sequencing used naive CD4+ T cells sorted from blood. These receptors all stem from a woman in her 30s in good health. CDR3s include the opening cysteine and the closing phenylalanine or tryptophan. The order of the fields is CDR3 length, D gene, clone size, V gene, J gene, CDR3 DNA, CDR3 protein. A D gene is named only where the DNA matches it firmly. Not all rows give a size; the values are once, few, many and, for expanded clones, a class.

13	NA	NA	TRBV6-5	TRBJ1-2	TGTGCCAGCAGTTACGGGGTAAACTATGGCTACACCTTC	CASSYGVNYGYTF
15	TRBD2	NA	TRBV9	TRBJ2-3	TGTGCCAGCAGCGTAGGCGGGAGAAATACAGATACGCAGTATTTT	CASSVGGRNTDTQYF
14	NA	NA	TRBV7-9	TRBJ1-2	TGTGCCAGCAGTGAATTCGGGGAAGACTATGGCTACACCTTC	CASSEFGEDYGYTF
15	TRBD2	NA	TRBV6-1	TRBJ2-5	TGTGCCAGCGTACTAGCGGAGGGTCACCAAGAGACCCAGTACTTC	CASVLAEGHQETQYF
16	TRBD1	NA	TRBV30	TRBJ1-2	TGTGCCTGGAGTGTAAGGCTGGGACAGGGATTCTATGGCTACACCTTC	CAWSVRLGQGFYGYTF
15	NA	NA	TRBV28	TRBJ2-7	TGTGCCAGCAGTTTACGATTCCCACTTATCTACGAGCAGTACTTC	CASSLRFPLIYEQYF
15	TRBD2	NA	TRBV4-2	TRBJ2-1	TGTGCCAGCAGCCTAAGCGGGAGTCGGGACAATGAGCAGTTCTTC	CASSLSGSRDNEQFF
14	TRBD2	NA	TRBV5-1	TRBJ2-3	TGCGCCAGCAGGGCTAGCGGGAGTGCAGATACGCAGTATTTT	CASRASGSADTQYF
17	NA	NA	TRBV5-8	TRBJ1-6	TGTGCCAGCAGCTTGGAGGGGGTCGGCAGATACTATTCACCCCTCCACTTT	CASSLEGVGRYYSPLHF
12	NA	NA	TRBV5-1	TRBJ1-1	TGCGCCAGCAGTACAGAAGGTACTGAAGCTTTCTTT	CASSTEGTEAFF
13	TRBD1	NA	TRBV7-6	TRBJ2-7	TGTGCCAGCAGCCCCCGACAGGGCTACGAGCAGTACTTC	CASSPRQGYEQYF
12	TRBD2	NA	TRBV29-1	TRBJ2-7	TGCAGCGTTGTAGCGGGGGGCTACGAGCAGTACTTC	CSVVAGGYEQYF
14	NA	NA	TRBV27	TRBJ2-7	TGTGCCAGCAGGGTCCAATCTTGGTCCTACGAGCAGTACTTC	CASRVQSWSYEQYF
15	TRBD1	few	TRBV2	TRBJ1-3	TGTGCCAGCAGCCAGGGGGCGGGAAATGGAAACACCATATATTTT	CASSQGAGNGNTIYF
15	NA	NA	TRBV19	TRBJ2-5	TGTGCCAGTAGTCCCCCCGGGACTCTAGGGGAGACCCAGTACTTC	CASSPPGTLGETQYF
18	NA	NA	TRBV4-1	TRBJ2-7	TGCGCCAGCAGCCCGTTTTTCGATCGCCGGCCTACGAGCATTAGGCAGTACTTC	CASSPFFDRRPTSIRQYF
14	TRBD2	NA	TRBV7-9	TRBJ2-7	TGTGCCAGCAGCCTAGCGGGAGTTAACTACGAGCAGTACTTC	CASSLAGVNYEQYF
14	NA	NA	TRBV18	TRBJ1-4	TGTGCCAGCTCACCACCGACCAGGGCTGAAAAACTGTTTTTT	CASSPPTRAEKLFF
15	NA	NA	TRBV10-1	TRBJ1-5	TGCGCCAGCAGTGAGAACGGACAGACTAATCAGCCCCAGCATTTT	CASSENGQTNQPQHF
17	NA	NA	TRBV9	TRBJ1-3	TGTGCCAGCAGCGTAGGCGCGCCGCGACTCTCTGGAAACACCATATATTTT	CASSVGAPRLSGNTIYF
14	NA	NA	TRBV7-2	TRBJ2-7	TGTGCCAGCAGCTTACGGGACGGACCCTACGAGCAGTACTTC	CASSLRDGPYEQYF
15	NA	NA	TRBV6-1	TRBJ1-5	TGTGCCAGCAGTGATTTATACTATAGCAATCAGCCCCAGCATTTT	CASSDLYYSNQPQHF
16	TRBD1	NA	TRBV7-9	TRBJ1-1	TGTGCCAGCAGAATACCAAACAGGGGGCCGGGTACTGAAGCTTTCTTT	CASRIPNRGPGTEAFF
13	TRBD1	NA	TRBV4-2	TRBJ2-7	TGTGCCAGCAGCCTTGGGACAGCCTACGAGCAGTACTTC	CASSLGTAYEQYF
14	TRBD2	NA	TRBV28	TRBJ2-5	TGTGCCAGCAGTTTCGCTAGCGGGAGAGCGACCCAGTACTTC	CASSFASGRATQYF
14	NA	NA	TRBV28	TRBJ2-7	TGTGCCAGCAGCCTCCAGGTGACTGCCTACGAGCAGTACTTC	CASSLQVTAYEQYF
13	NA	NA	TRBV14	TRBJ2-7	TGTGCCAGCAGCCGGGACACCCCCTACGAGCAGTACTTC	CASSRDTPYEQYF
14	NA	NA	TRBV7-2	TRBJ2-5	TGTGCCAGCAGCCCTCGGACAGCTCAAGAGACCCAGTACTTC	CASSPRTAQETQYF
15	NA	NA	TRBV18	TRBJ1-4	TGTGCCAGCTCCTATACGTCAGCGACTAATGAAAAACTGTTTTTT	CASSYTSATNEKLFF
14	NA	NA	TRBV5-4	TRBJ1-2	TGTGCCAGCAGCTTGGGAGATTTCGGTGTAGGCTACACCTTC	CASSLGDFGVGYTF
12	NA	once	TRBV4-1	TRBJ1-1	TGCGCCAGCAGCCTCCACAGGGATAGGGCTTTCTTT	CASSLHRDRAFF
15	TRBD2	NA	TRBV19	TRBJ2-7	TGTGCCAGTAGTAACAGACTAGCGGGAGGCTACGAGCAGTACTTC	CASSNRLAGGYEQYF
13	NA	NA	TRBV7-2	TRBJ2-7	TGTGCCAGCAGGTACACAAGCTCCTACGAGCAGTACTTC	CASRYTSSYEQYF
12	NA	NA	TRBV29-1	TRBJ2-7	TGCAGCGTTGCGGTGGGCAACTACGAGCAGTACTTC	CSVAVGNYEQYF
15	NA	NA	TRBV18	TRBJ2-2	TGTGCCAGCTCACTAACACGACAGCTCACCGGGGAGCTGTTTTTT	CASSLTRQLTGELFF
11	NA	once	TRBV7-9	TRBJ1-1	TGTGCCAGCAGCTCCTTACATGAAGCTTTCTTT	CASSSLHEAFF
16	NA	NA	TRBV18	TRBJ1-4	TGTGCCAGCTCACCTACGGGGCAGGGCACTAATGAAAAACTGTTTTTT	CASSPTGQGTNEKLFF
16	TRBD2	NA	TRBV5-4	TRBJ2-5	TGTGCCAGCAGCGAAAAAATTTCTAGCGGGAGGGAGACCCAGTACTTC	CASSEKISSGRETQYF
12	NA	NA	TRBV5-4	TRBJ2-2	TGTGCCAGCAGACAGTACACCGGGGAGCTGTTTTTT	CASRQYTGELFF
14	NA	NA	TRBV5-6	TRBJ2-7	TGTGCCAGCAGCTTCGGGGTAGGGCCCTACGAGCAGTACTTC	CASSFGVGPYEQYF
17	NA	NA	TRBV11-2	TRBJ1-3	TGTGCCAGCAGCTTAGCCCTCGCTCTGAGCTCTGGAAACACCATATATTTT	CASSLALALSSGNTIYF